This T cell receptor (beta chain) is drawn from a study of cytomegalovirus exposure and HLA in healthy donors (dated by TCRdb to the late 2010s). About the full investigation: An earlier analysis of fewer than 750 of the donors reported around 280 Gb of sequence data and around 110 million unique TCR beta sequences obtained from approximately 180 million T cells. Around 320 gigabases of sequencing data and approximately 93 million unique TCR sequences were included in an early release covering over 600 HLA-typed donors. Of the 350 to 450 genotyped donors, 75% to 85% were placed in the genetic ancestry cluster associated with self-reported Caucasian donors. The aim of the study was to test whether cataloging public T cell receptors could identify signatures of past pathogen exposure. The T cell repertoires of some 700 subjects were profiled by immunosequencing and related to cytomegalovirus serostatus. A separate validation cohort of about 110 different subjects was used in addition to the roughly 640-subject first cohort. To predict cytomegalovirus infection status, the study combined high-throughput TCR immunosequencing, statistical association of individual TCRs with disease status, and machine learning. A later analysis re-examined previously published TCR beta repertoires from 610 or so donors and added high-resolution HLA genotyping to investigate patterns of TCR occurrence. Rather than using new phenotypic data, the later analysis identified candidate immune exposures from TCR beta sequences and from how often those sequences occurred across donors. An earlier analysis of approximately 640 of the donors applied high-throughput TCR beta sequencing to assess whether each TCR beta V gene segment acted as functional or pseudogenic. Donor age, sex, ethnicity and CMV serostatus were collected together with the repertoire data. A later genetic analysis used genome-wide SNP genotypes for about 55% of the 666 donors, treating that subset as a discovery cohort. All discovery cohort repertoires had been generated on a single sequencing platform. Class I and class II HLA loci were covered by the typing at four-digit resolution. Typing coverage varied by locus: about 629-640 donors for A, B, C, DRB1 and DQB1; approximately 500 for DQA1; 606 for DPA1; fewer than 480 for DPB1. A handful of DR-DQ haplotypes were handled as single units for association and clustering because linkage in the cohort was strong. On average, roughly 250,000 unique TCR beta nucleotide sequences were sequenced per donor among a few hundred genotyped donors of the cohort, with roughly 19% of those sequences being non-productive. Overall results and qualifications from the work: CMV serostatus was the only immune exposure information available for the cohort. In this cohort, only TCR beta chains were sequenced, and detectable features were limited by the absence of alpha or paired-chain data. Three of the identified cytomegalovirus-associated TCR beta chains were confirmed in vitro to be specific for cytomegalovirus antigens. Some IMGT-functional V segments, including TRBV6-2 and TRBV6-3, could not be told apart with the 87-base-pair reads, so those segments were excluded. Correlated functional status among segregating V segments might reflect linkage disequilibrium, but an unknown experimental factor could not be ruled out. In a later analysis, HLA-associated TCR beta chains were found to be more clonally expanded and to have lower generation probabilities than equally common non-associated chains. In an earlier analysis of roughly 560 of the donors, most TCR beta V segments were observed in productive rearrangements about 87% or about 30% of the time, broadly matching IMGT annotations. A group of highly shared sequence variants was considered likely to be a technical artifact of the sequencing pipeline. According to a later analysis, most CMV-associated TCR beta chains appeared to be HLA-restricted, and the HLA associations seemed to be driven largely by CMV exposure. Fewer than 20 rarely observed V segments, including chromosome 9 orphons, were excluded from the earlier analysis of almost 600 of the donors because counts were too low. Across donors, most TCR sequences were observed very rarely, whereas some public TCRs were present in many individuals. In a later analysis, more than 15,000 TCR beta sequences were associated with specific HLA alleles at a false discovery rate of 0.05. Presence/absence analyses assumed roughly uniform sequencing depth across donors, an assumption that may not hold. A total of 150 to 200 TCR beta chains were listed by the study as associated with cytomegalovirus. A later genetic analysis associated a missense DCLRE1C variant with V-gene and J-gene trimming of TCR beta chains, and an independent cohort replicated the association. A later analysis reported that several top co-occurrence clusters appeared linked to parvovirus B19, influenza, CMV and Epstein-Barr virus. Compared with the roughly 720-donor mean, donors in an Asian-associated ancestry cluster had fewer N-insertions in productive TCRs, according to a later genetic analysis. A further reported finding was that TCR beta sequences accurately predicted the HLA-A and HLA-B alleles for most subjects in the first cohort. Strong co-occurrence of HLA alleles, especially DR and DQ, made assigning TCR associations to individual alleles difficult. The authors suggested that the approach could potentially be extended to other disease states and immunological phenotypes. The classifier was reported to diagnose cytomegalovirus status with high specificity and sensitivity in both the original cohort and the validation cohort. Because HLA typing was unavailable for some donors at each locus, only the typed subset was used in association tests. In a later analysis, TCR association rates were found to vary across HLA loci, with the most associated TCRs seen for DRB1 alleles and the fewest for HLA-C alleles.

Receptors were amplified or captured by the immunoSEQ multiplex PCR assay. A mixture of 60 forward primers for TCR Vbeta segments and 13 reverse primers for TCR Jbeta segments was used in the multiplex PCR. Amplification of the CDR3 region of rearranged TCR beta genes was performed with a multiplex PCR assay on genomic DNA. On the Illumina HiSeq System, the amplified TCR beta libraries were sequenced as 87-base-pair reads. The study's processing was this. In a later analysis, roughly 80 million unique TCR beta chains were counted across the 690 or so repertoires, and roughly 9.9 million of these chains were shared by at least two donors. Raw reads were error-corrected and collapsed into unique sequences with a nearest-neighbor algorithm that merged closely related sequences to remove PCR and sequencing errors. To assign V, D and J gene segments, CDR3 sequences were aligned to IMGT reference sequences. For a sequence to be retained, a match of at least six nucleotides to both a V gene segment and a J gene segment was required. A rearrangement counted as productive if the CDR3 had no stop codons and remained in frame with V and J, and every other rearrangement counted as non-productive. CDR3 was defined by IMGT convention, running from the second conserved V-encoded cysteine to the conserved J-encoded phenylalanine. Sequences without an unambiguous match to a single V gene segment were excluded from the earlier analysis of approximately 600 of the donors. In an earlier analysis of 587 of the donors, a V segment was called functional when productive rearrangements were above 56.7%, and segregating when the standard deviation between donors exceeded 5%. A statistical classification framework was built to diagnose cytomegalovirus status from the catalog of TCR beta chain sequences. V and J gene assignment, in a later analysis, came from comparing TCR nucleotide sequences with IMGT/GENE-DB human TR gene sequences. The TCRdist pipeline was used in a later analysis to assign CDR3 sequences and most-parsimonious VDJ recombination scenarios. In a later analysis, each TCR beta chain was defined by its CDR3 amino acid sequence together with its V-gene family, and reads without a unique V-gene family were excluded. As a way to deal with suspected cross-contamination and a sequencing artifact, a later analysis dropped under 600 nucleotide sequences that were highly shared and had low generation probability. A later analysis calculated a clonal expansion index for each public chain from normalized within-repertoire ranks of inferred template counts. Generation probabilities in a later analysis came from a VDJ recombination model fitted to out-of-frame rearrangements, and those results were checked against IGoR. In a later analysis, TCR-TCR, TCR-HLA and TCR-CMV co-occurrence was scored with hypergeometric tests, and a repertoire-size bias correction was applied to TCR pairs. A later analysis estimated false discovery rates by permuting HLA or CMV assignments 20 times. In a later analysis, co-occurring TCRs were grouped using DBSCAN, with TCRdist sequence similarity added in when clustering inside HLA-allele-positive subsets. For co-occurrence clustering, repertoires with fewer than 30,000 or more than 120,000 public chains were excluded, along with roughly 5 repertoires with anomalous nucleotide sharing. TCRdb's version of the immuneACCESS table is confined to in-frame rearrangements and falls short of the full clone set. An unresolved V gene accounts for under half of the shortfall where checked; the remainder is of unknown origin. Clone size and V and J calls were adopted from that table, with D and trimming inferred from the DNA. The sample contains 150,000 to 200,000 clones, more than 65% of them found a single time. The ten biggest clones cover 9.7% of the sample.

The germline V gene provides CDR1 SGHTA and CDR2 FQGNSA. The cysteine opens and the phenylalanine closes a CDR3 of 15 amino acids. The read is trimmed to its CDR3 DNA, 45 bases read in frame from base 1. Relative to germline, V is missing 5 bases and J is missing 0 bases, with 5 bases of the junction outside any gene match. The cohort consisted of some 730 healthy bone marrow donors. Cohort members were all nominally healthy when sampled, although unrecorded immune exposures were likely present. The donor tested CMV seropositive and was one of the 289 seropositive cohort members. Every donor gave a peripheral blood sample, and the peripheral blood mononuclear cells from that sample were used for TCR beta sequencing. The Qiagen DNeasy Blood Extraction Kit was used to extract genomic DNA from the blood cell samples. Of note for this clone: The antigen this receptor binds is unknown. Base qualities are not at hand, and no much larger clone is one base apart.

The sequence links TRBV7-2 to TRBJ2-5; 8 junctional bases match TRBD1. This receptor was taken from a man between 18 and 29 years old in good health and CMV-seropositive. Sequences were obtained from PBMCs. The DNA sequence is TGTGCCAGCAGCGGACGGACAGGGCACCAAGAGACCCAGTACTTC. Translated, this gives CASSGRTGHQETQYF.